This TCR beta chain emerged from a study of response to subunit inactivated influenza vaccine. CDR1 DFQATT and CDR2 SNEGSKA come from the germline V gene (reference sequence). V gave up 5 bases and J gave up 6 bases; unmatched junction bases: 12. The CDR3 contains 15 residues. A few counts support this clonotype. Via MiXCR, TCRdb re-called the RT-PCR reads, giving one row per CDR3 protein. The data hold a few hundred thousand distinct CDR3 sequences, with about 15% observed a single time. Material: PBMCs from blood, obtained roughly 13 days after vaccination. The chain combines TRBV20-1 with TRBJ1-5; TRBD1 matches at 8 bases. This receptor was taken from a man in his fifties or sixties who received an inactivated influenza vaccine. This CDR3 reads CSARDGTGGRQPQHF. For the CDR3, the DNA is TGCAGTGCTCGCGACGGGACAGGCGGGCGTCAGCCCCAGCATTTT.